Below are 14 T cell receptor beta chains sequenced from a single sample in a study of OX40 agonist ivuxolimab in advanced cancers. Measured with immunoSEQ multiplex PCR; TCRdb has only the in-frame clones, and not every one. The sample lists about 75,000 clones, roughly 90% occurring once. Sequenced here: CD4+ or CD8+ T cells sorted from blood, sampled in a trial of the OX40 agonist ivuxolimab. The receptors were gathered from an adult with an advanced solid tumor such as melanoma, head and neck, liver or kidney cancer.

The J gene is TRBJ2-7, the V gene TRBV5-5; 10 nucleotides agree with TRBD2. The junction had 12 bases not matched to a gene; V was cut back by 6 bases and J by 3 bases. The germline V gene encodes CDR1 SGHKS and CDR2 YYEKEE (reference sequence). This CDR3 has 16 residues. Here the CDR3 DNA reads TGTGCCAGCACTCCTGCTAGCGGGGGCCTACACTACGAGCAGTACTTC. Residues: CASTPASGGLHYEQYF.

The DNA for the CDR3 is TGCGCCAGCAGCCCGGGACAGGGGCGCAACAATGAGCAGTTCTTC. Residues: CASSPGQGRNNEQFF. This chain connects TRBV5-1 to TRBJ2-1, with TRBD1 identical over 10 bases. CDR1 and CDR2 from the germline V gene are SGHRS and YFSETQ. The CDR3 is made up of 15 amino acids. Germline trimming cut 4 bases from V and 5 bases from J; bases unmatched to any gene: 6.

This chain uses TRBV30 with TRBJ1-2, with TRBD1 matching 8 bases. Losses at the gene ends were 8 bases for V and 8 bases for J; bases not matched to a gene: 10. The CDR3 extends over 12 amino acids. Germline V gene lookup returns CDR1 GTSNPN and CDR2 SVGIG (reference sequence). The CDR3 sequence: CALAGGAFGYTF. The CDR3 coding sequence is TGTGCCCTGGCAGGGGGCGCGTTCGGCTACACCTTC.

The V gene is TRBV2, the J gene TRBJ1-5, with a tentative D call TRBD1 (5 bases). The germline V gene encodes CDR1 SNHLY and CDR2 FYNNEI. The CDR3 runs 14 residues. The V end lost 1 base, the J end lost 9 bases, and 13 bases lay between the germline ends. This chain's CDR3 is CASSEERGSGPQHF. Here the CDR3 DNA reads TGTGCCAGCAGTGAAGAGAGGGGAAGTGGGCCCCAGCATTTT. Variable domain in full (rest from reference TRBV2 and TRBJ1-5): EPEVTQTPSHQVTQMGQEVILRCVPISNHLYFYWYRQILGQKVEFLVSFYNNEISEKSEIFDDQFSVERPDGSNFTLKIRSTKLEDSAMYFCASSEERGSGPQHFGDGTRLSIL.

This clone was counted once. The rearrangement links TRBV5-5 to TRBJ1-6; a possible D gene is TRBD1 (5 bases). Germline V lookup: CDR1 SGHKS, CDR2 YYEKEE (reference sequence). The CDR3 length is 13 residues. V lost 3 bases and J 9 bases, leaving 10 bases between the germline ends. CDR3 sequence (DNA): TGTGCCAGCAGCTCACGGGGCACTTCACCCCTCCACTTT. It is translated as CASSSRGTSPLHF.

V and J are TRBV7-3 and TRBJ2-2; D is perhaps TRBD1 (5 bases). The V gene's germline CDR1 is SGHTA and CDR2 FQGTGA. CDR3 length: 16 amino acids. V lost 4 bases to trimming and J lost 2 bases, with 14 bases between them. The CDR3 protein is CASSWDGQLNTGELFF. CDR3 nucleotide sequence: TGTGCCAGCAGCTGGGATGGACAACTAAACACCGGGGAGCTGTTTTTT.

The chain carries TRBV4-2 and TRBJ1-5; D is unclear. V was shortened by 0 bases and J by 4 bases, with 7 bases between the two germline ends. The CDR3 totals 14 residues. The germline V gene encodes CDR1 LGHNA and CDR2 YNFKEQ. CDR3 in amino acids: CASSQDLGNQPQHF. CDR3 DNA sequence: TGTGCCAGCAGCCAAGATCTTGGAAATCAGCCCCAGCATTTT.

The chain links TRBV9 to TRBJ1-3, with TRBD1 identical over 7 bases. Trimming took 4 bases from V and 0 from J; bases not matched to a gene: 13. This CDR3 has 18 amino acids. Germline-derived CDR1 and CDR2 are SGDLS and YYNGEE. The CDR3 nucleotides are TGTGCCAGCAGCACCCCCCGGGACAGCAGACTCTCTGGAAACACCATATATTTT. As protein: CASSTPRDSRLSGNTIYF.

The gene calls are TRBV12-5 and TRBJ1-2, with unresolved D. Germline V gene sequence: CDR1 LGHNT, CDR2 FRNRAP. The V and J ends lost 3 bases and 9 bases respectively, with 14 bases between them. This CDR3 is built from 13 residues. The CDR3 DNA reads TGTGCTAGTGGTTTATACCCCGGAGAAAGCTACACCTTC. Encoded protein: CASGLYPGESYTF.

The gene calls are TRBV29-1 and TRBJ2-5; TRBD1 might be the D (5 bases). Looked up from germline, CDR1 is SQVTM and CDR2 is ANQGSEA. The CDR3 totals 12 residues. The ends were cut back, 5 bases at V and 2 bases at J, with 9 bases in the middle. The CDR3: CSVTGLQETQYF. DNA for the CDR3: TGCAGCGTTACAGGCTTGCAAGAGACCCAGTACTTC.

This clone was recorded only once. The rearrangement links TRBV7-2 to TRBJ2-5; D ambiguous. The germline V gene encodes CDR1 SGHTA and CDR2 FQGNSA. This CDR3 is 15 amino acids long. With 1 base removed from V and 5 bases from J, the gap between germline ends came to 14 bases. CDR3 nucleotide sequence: TGTGCCAGCAGCTTAGTCCCGTCACGCGGTGAGACCCAGTACTTC. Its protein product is CASSLVPSRGETQYF. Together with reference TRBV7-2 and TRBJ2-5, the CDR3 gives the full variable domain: GAGVSQSPSNKVTEKGKDVELRCDPISGHTALYWYRQSLGQGLEFLIYFQGNSAPDKSGLPSDRFSAERTGGSVSTLTIQRTQQEDSAVYLCASSLVPSRGETQYFGPGTRLLVL.

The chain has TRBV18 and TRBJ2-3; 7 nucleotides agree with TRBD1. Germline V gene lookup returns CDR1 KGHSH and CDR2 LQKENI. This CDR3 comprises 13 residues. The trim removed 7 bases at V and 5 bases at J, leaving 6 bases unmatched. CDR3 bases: TGTGCCAGCTGGGGACAGCGAGGAGATACGCAGTATTTT. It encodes CASWGQRGDTQYF.

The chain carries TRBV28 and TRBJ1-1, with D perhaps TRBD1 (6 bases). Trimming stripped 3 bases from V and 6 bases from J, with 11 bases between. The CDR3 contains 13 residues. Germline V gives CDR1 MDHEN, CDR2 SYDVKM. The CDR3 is CASSFSGDAEAFF. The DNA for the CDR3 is TGTGCCAGCAGTTTCTCAGGGGACGCTGAAGCTTTCTTT.

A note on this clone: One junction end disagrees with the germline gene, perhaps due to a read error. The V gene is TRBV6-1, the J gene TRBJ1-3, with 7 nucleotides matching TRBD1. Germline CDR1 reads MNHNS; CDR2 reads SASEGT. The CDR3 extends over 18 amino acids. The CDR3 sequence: CANSEARAQGFGGNTIYF. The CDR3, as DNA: TGTGCCAACAGTGAAGCCCGGGCACAGGGGTTTGGTGGAAACACCATATATTTT.